This T cell receptor beta chain was retrieved from a study of T cells in Graves' hyperthyroidism and ophthalmopathy (dated by TCRdb to about 2019). For the study in its entirety: Peripheral blood samples were taken at the time of initial diagnosis, prior to any treatment. To identify distinguishing TCR V-J signatures, a discovery cohort of 90 to 100 patients was used, comprising 43 with Graves' ophthalmopathy and approximately 57 with stable Graves' hyperthyroidism. Prospective prediction of ophthalmopathy was tested in an independent validation cohort consisting of roughly 19 hyperthyroidism patients and over 15 patients who later progressed to ophthalmopathy. The roughly 100 discovery patients were divided at random into training and test sets in a 7:3 ratio. In six Graves' hyperthyroidism patients, the study also compared T-cell repertoires from thyroid tissue with T-cell repertoires from blood. After sampling, hyperthyroidism patients received methimazole starting at 30 mg daily, and ophthalmopathy patients received high-dose intravenous methylprednisolone. According to the paper, TCR Vbeta CDR3 sequencing was carried out on some 130 peripheral blood samples, which came from fewer than 50 ophthalmopathy, around 75 hyperthyroidism and roughly 17 progressor patients. Points the paper makes about the study in general: In validation, progression to ophthalmopathy was predicted by the model with about 70% sensitivity and 72% to 85% specificity, a median of approximately 7.1 months before onset. Sample size was not statistically predetermined, and investigators were not blinded to group allocation. A model built on a 13 V-J signature distinguished ophthalmopathy from stable hyperthyroidism, reaching roughly 88% sensitivity and about 81% specificity in cross-validation and 80%/75% in testing. Most expanded thyroid clonotypes (frequency above 0.001) were also found in blood, which suggests that blood repertoires may mirror thyroid immune responses.

Hyperthyroidism patients were aged 18 to 65 years and newly diagnosed, with disease duration of less than 2 months. The study excluded patients with uncontrolled infections, other autoimmune diseases, pregnancy or lactation. Diagnoses were established on the basis of clinical symptoms, serum thyroxine and TRAb, thyroid ultrasound, and orbital computed tomography. Blood from progressor patients was drawn when they were first diagnosed with hyperthyroidism, before any ophthalmopathy symptoms appeared. PBMCs were isolated from about 9.2 ml of fresh peripheral blood by Ficoll-Paque density gradient centrifugation. Progressor patients were first diagnosed with Graves' hyperthyroidism and then developed ophthalmopathy during follow-up. Trizol reagent was used to extract total RNA, and RNA quality was then checked on an Agilent 2100 Bioanalyzer. The TCR beta CDR3 regions were amplified from the RNA transcripts. The first round of RT-PCR for the TCR CDR3 was performed with the HTBI primer set and the Qiagen OneStep RT-PCR kit. Libraries were constructed in a second round of multiplex PCR, after which size selection and purification were performed. Paired-end sequencing of the libraries was performed with 100 bp reads on an Illumina HiSeq2000. The study's own analysis went as follows. SOAPnuke was used to process the raw data, removing reads that contained adapters or uncalled bases, had a mean Phred below 15, or lacked an exact match to the constant primer or identifier. High-quality paired reads were merged using COPE v1.2.5, and each unique nucleotide sequence was defined as a clonotype. MiTCR v1.1 was used to align the clonotypes against IMGT TRBV, TRBD and TRBJ reference segments. Only V-J combinations with frequency above 0.0001, covering 99% to 99.2% of repertoires, were analysed. A TCS score was defined as the ratio between F50 (clonal expansion) and ExV (chaos), using BLOSUM62-based TCRdist between CDR3 peptides within each V-J. Welch's t-statistics and random forest reduced some 510 V-J features to 13, which were used in a naive Bayes classifier (R e1071). The public reads were reanalyzed by TCRdb: fastp trimming at Q25, MiXCR alignment, in-frame beta chains only. Rows are combined by CDR3 protein, so each entry shows the most common genes and DNA. What appears here as the V and J calls and clone size reflects TCRdb's work, not the paper's. This sample gives a few hundred thousand distinct CDR3 sequences in total; less than 20% of them show up just once. The ten biggest clones cover 25% to 35% of the sample.

The CDR3 starts with the cysteine, ends with the phenylalanine, and has 14 residues. Left in the record is the CDR3 DNA by itself, 42 bases read in frame from the first base. Trimming removed 0 bases from V and 8 bases from J, leaving 12 bases between the germline ends. CDR1 and CDR2 (SGHRS, YFSETQ) derive from the germline V gene. This clonotype was counted many times. Its antigen is not yet known. No qualities accompany the bases; no much larger clone lies one base away. Sequenced: blood. The sequence came from a woman aged 18-29 years with Graves' hyperthyroidism that later progressed to Graves' ophthalmopathy. The sequence links TRBV5-1 to TRBJ2-1, with no confidently assigned D gene. Here the CDR3 is given as CASSLEHPLYEQFF. The DNA sequence reads TGCGCCAGCAGCTTGGAACACCCCCTGTATGAGCAGTTCTTC.